These 21 T cell receptor beta chains came from one sample sequenced in a study of T-cell reconstitution after alpha-beta-depleted transplantation in children. The TCRbeta library was prepared with unique molecular identifiers. From the PCR reads, TCRdb called clonotypes with MiXCR, one entry per CDR3 protein. The table lists roughly 120,000 distinct CDR3 sequences, 20% to 25% of them singletons. Sample: PBMCs, mostly from graft donor cells, taken 180 days after TCRalphabeta/CD19-depleted stem cell transplant. Every receptor here comes from a male patient between 2 and 10 years old who had a stem cell transplant for chronic granulomatous disease, so the T cells may come from the graft donor.

The sample holds many counts of this clonotype. The V call is TRBV29-1, the J call TRBJ1-1; D gene unclear. Germline CDR1 reads SQVTM; CDR2 reads ANQGSEA. Trimming took 4 bases from V and 7 from J, leaving 10 bases between them. The CDR3 is 11 residues long. CDR3 DNA sequence: TGCAGCGTTGTTGCGGGGTTTGAAGCTTTCTTT. Protein: CSVVAGFEAFF.

This clonotype was observed at least ten times. The chain recombines TRBV3-1 with TRBJ2-7, with 10 bases that match TRBD2. The CDR3 spans 13 residues. V shed 1 base and J 6 bases; nucleotides not matched to a gene: 0. Germline V gives CDR1 LGHDT, CDR2 YNNKEL (reference sequence). Written as DNA, the CDR3 is TGTGCCAGCAGCCAAGGGACTAGCGGCGAGCAGTACTTC. Amino acids: CASSQGTSGEQYF.

This clonotype has a count of ten or more. V gene TRBV20-1 combines with J gene TRBJ2-3; D is ambiguous. Trimming removed 1 base at V and 1 base at J, with 9 bases between. The CDR3 is 14 residues long. Per the germline V gene, CDR1 is DFQATT and CDR2 is SNEGSKA (reference sequence). The CDR3 protein is CSARGGSRTDTQYF. The CDR3 bases are TGCAGTGCTAGAGGAGGCTCCCGCACAGATACGCAGTATTTT.

There are many counts of this clonotype. As DNA, the CDR3 is TGCAGTGCTAGACTAGCGGGAGGGACCGGGGAGCTGTTTTTT. Amino acid sequence: CSARLAGGTGELFF. The genes are TRBV20-1 and TRBJ2-2, with 12 bases fitting TRBD2. Germline assignment: CDR1 DFQATT and CDR2 SNEGSKA (reference sequence). This CDR3 region has 14 residues. Unmatched junction bases numbered 0, after V lost 2 bases and J lost 5 bases.

Comments on this clonotype: The CDR3 carries no conserved terminal phenylalanine or tryptophan, so it likely arises from a read error. This chain links TRBV5-6 with TRBJ2-3, with 8 nucleotides matching TRBD1. J lost 2 bases, V lost 5 bases, and 4 bases had no gene match. Germline-derived CDR1 and CDR2 are SGHDT and YYEEEE. This CDR3 contains 14 residues. This CDR3 is CASRPGQVTDTQYL. Written as DNA, the CDR3 is TGTGCCAGCAGACCGGGACAGGTCACAGATACGCAGTATCTT.

This clonotype was recorded many times. The chain links TRBV5-1 to TRBJ2-3; D unresolved. V was shortened by 2 bases and J by 2 bases, with 9 bases between the two germline ends. Germline values: CDR1 SGHRS, CDR2 YFSETQ. The CDR3 totals 14 residues. The CDR3 DNA sequence: TGCGCCAGCAGCTTAGGGCAGCTCACAGATACGCAGTATTTT. This gives the protein CASSLGQLTDTQYF.

This clonotype has at least ten counts. This rearrangement joins TRBV7-3 to TRBJ2-5, with D possibly being TRBD1 (5 bases). The V gene's germline CDR1 is SGHTA and CDR2 FQGTGA. Trimming shortened V by 0 bases and J by 5 bases, and 16 bases separated the two germline ends. The CDR3 is made up of 16 amino acids. CDR3 bases: TGTGCCAGCAGCTTAACTCCTGGGTCAGGGATGGAGACCCAGTACTTC. It codes for CASSLTPGSGMETQYF.

The chain links TRBV12-3 or TRBV12-4 to TRBJ2-2; D possibly corresponds to TRBD1 (6 bases). Trimming removed 6 bases at V and 6 bases at J, with 11 bases between. CDR3 size: 13 residues. CDR3 region: CASRLQGSGELFF. The CDR3 DNA follows: TGTGCCAGCAGGCTACAGGGCTCCGGGGAGCTGTTTTTT.

The V and J genes are TRBV11-2 and TRBJ2-5, with 9 bases identical to TRBD2. CDR3 length: 16 residues. V was clipped by 3 bases and J by 1 base; unmatched bases: 6. Germline loops: CDR1 SGHAT, CDR2 FQNNGV. The CDR3, as DNA: TGTGCCAGCAGCTTCTTGCTAGCGGGGTTCCAAGAGACCCAGTACTTC. Translation: CASSFLLAGFQETQYF.

This chain uses TRBV27 with TRBJ2-1, with 8 bases lining up with TRBD1. Germline V CDR1 and CDR2: MNHEY, SMNVEV (reference sequence). This CDR3 has 18 residues. Trimming cost V 4 bases and J 4 bases; bases outside gene matches: 15. The CDR3 DNA reads as TGTGCCAGCAGTTACGGCAGGGGGCCGGGAAGTTGGTACAATGAGCAGTTCTTC. It is translated as CASSYGRGPGSWYNEQFF.

This clonotype appeared many times. The genes are TRBV29-1 and TRBJ2-7, with TRBD1 as a possible D gene (6 bases). V was clipped by 7 bases and J by 2 bases, with 15 bases between them. The CDR3 spans 13 residues. Looked up from germline, CDR1 is SQVTM and CDR2 is ANQGSEA. The CDR3 is CSGRTRDTYEQYF. CDR3 bases: TGCAGCGGAAGGACCCGGGACACCTACGAGCAGTACTTC.

This clonotype was counted ten times or more. The genes are TRBV3-1 and TRBJ2-5; D perhaps matches TRBD1 (6 bases). The V gene's germline CDR1 is LGHDT and CDR2 YNNKEL (reference sequence). The CDR3 extends over 16 amino acids. V lost 0 bases to trimming and J lost 3 bases, with 14 bases between them. The CDR3 region is CASSQDYRGSKETQYF. The DNA for the CDR3 is TGTGCCAGCAGCCAAGATTATAGGGGGTCAAAAGAGACCCAGTACTTC.

This clonotype came up a few times. The V call is TRBV5-5, the J call TRBJ2-2, with TRBD1 matching 7 bases. V was pared by 1 base and J by 4 bases, with 7 bases of the junction left unmatched. CDR1 and CDR2 from the germline V gene are SGHKS and YYEKEE (reference sequence). There are 16 residues in the CDR3. The CDR3 is CASSLRFDRVTGELFF. DNA for the CDR3: TGTGCCAGCAGCTTGCGGTTCGACAGGGTCACCGGGGAGCTGTTTTTT.

This clonotype was recorded at least ten times. The chain has TRBV5-1 and TRBJ2-5; 10 bases map to TRBD2. The germline gives CDR1 SGHRS, CDR2 YFSETQ. The CDR3 contains 15 residues. Trimming removed 1 base from V and 5 bases from J; junction bases left unmatched: 5. The CDR3 nucleotides read TGCGCCAGCAGCTTGAAGCGGGAGGGCCGGGAGACCCAGTACTTC. It specifies CASSLKREGRETQYF.

This clonotype was found a few times. This rearrangement joins TRBV6-5 to TRBJ1-1; 11 bases fit TRBD1. Trimming took 8 bases from V and 4 from J; bases not matched to a gene: 0. This CDR3 has 12 residues. Germline assignment: CDR1 MNHEY and CDR2 SVGAGI. DNA of the CDR3: TGTGCCAGCGGGACAGGGGGCACTGAAGCTTTCTTT. Translation: CASGTGGTEAFF.

This clonotype was found many times. This chain connects TRBV20-1 to TRBJ2-5; a weak D match, TRBD1 (6 bases). Per germline, CDR1 DFQATT and CDR2 SNEGSKA (reference sequence). The CDR3 sequence is 14 residues long. Trimming removed 6 bases at V and 0 bases at J, with 14 bases between. CDR3 nucleotide sequence: TGCAGTGCCGAAGACAGGAGTAACCAAGAGACCCAGTACTTC. Amino acids: CSAEDRSNQETQYF.

This clonotype was counted only a few times. The chain recombines TRBV12-3 or TRBV12-4 with TRBJ2-5; 7 nucleotides align to TRBD2. The CDR3 runs 13 residues. V was clipped by 2 bases and J by 10 bases; unmatched bases: 7. The CDR3: CASSLQSRGDQYF. The CDR3, as DNA: TGTGCCAGCAGTTTACAGTCCCGGGGGGACCAGTACTTC.

The chain is built from TRBV7-9 and TRBJ1-5; perhaps TRBD1 as D (5 bases). Germline CDR1 and CDR2: SEHNR and FQNEAQ (reference sequence). This CDR3 contains 16 residues. The V end was cut by 0 bases, the J end by 4 bases, with 13 bases between. The CDR3 here is CASSLAIDRLNQPQHF. The CDR3 DNA is TGTGCCAGCAGCTTAGCGATCGACAGATTAAATCAGCCCCAGCATTTT.

This clonotype has ten or more counts. CDR3 DNA sequence: TGTGCCAGCAGTTTGGCAGGGAAGGGCAAAAACATTCAGTACTTC. Its protein product is CASSLAGKGKNIQYF. The chain carries TRBV28 and TRBJ2-4; tentatively, D is TRBD1 (5 bases). V lost 3 bases and J 3 bases, leaving 12 bases between the germline ends. In germline, CDR1 is MDHEN, CDR2 SYDVKM. The CDR3 length is 15 residues.

This clonotype occurred a few times. V and J are TRBV21-1 and TRBJ1-1; TRBD1, as called in the table, went unchecked against the DNA. TRBV21-1 is tagged as a pseudogene. CDR3 length: 14 residues. Written as DNA, the CDR3 is TGTGCCAGCAGCAAAACGACGCGGGGGGCGCAAGCTTTCTTT. Residues: CASSKTTRGAQAFF.

The chain uses TRBV27 and TRBJ2-7, with 7 bases fitting TRBD2. In germline, CDR1 is MNHEY, CDR2 SMNVEV (reference sequence). The CDR3 consists of 12 residues. V lost 9 bases to trimming and J lost 3 bases; unmatched junction nucleotides: 5. CDR3 protein: CAREGRGYEQYF. The CDR3 DNA is TGTGCCAGGGAGGGGAGGGGCTACGAGCAGTACTTC.